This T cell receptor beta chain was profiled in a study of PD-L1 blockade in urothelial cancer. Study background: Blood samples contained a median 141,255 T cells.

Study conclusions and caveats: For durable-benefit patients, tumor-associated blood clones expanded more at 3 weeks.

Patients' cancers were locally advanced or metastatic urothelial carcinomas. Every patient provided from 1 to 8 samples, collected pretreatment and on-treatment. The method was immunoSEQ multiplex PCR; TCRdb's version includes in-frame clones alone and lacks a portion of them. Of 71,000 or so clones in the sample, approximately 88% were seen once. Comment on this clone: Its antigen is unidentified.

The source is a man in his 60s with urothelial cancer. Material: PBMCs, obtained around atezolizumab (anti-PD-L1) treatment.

The CDR3 reads CASSQDGHGDPSGYTF. In nucleotides, the CDR3 is TGCGCCAGCAGCCAAGACGGCCACGGAGACCCGTCTGGCTACACCTTC. The chain recombines TRBV4-1 with TRBJ1-2; D is uncertain. The germline V gene encodes CDR1 MGHRA and CDR2 YSYEKL. V was pared by 0 bases and J by 7 bases, with 18 bases between. The CDR3 extends over 16 amino acids.